A single sample gave rise to the 3 T cell receptor beta chains below, sequenced in a study of blood T cell repertoires in COVID-19 (dated by TCRdb to about 2020). The library was prepared using the immunoSEQ multiplex PCR assay. The source is immuneACCESS, and TCRdb retained only in-frame sequences with V and J called. Part of the clones is not carried over; for the studies checked, unresolved V genes explain less than half of this, and the remainder is unexplained. This sample comprises approximately 230,000 clones, approximately 90% of them detected only once. The ten largest make up approximately 1.7% of the sample. The sample comprised PBMCs or T cells enriched from blood (not recorded which). Receptors originate from a man in his forties or fifties who had recovered from COVID-19.

The V gene is TRBV7-2, the J gene TRBJ1-1; TRBD1 might be the D (6 bases). The length of the CDR3 is 14 residues. With 3 bases removed from V and 3 bases from J, the gap between germline ends came to 11 bases. The V gene's germline CDR1 is SGHTA and CDR2 FQGNSA. The chain's CDR3 is CASSFNRVDTEAFF. The CDR3 region has the DNA TGTGCCAGCAGCTTTAACAGGGTGGACACTGAAGCTTTCTTT.

This clone came up a few times. The chain couples TRBV3-1 (or the pseudogene TRBV3-2) to TRBJ1-4; TRBD1 might be the D (6 bases). Germline V gives CDR1 LGHDT, CDR2 YNNKEL (reference sequence). V lost 3 bases and J lost 3, with 11 bases in between. The CDR3 is 15 amino acids. As DNA, the CDR3 is TGTGCCAGCAGCCATTTAGGACAGTCTAATGAAAAACTGTTTTTT. Translated: CASSHLGQSNEKLFF.

J is TRBJ2-1 and V is TRBV5-1; 7 bases map to TRBD2. The CDR3 runs 14 residues. Germline CDR1 and CDR2: SGHRS and YFSETQ. With V trimmed by 7 bases and J by 2 bases, 6 bases remained unmatched. This chain's CDR3 is CASHREGPYNEQFF. The CDR3 bases are TGCGCCAGCCATAGGGAGGGCCCCTACAATGAGCAGTTCTTC.